The clone carrying this T cell receptor beta chain was detected only once. The data were obtained in a study of T cell changes during pregnancy in multiple sclerosis. Assay: immunoSEQ multiplex PCR; the TCRdb copy retains only in-frame clones and omits some. Altogether tens of thousands of clones are present, just over 90% being singletons, with the ten largest covering around 4%. Sequences were derived from CD8+ T cells from peripheral blood mononuclear cells, sampled in the second trimester of pregnancy. The clonotype comes from a female donor with multiple sclerosis, enrolled in a pregnancy study.

DNA for the CDR3: TGTGCCAGCAGTTCTACAGGGGCCGGGTTGGGGGAGCAGTACTTC. Translated, it gives CASSSTGAGLGEQYF. This chain uses TRBV27 with TRBJ2-7; 7 positions agree with TRBD1. Germline trimming cut 4 bases from V and 7 bases from J; bases unmatched to any gene: 13. This CDR3 has 15 amino acids. The germline V gene has CDR1 MNHEY and CDR2 SMNVEV (reference sequence).